A selection of T cell receptor beta chains follows, all from one sample in a study of T cells in Graves' hyperthyroidism and ophthalmopathy. Each CDR3 protein gets one entry after TCRdb re-called the multiplex PCR reads with MiXCR. The sample shows fewer than 450,000 distinct CDR3 sequences, 13% to 15% of them seen only once. Material for sequencing was blood. The receptors stem from a woman aged 60-75 years with Graves' ophthalmopathy. The conserved cysteine and the conserved F or W are not part of the CDR3 here. Each record gives: V gene, D gene, clone size, J gene, CDR3 protein. D genes are given only for firm matches. Not all rows give a size; the values are once, few, many and, for expanded clones, a class.

>TRBV20-1|-|few|TRBJ2-5
SARVSDLQETQY
>TRBV7-9|-|many|TRBJ2-7
ASSPSSEPTQQY
>TRBV6-1|-|few|TRBJ1-5
ASSRGEANQPQH
>TRBV7-8|TRBD2|many|TRBJ2-3
ASSLQAGSTDTQY
>TRBV15|-|-|TRBJ1-5
ATRMGTNSNQPQH
>TRBV5-1|TRBD1|many|TRBJ2-1
ASSHGDRAYNEQF
>TRBV6-7|-|-|TRBJ2-7
AGQPLAYEQY
>TRBV28|-|many|TRBJ1-5
ASSLPGWAYSNQPQH
>TRBV3-1|-|-|TRBJ1-5
ASSQGHVSNQPQH
>TRBV5-1|TRBD2|few|TRBJ2-1
ASSFSGRNYNEQF
>TRBV7-9|TRBD1|many|TRBJ1-5
ASSVGTGASPQH
>TRBV12-3/TRBV12-4|-|-|TRBJ2-1
ASRQTRNEQF
>TRBV7-8|TRBD1|-|TRBJ2-4
ASSLAIGAGGNIQY
>TRBV7-3|-|many|TRBJ2-7
ASSLTAGSYEQY
>TRBV11-2|-|many|TRBJ2-5
ASSSRTVTYQETQY
>TRBV7-3|-|many|TRBJ2-7
ASSLNPSGISEQY
>TRBV9|-|many|TRBJ2-7
APPCSYEQY
>TRBV6-1|-|-|TRBJ2-1
ASTQKVQADTYNEQF
>TRBV5-1|TRBD2|few|TRBJ2-1
ASSLLNSGRAGNEQF
>TRBV5-1|-|many|TRBJ2-2
ASSWPDGDTGELF
>TRBV28|-|many|TRBJ2-5
ASSSTVSDNLETQY
>TRBV20-1|-|many|TRBJ2-4
SASGSWVEGKNIQY
>TRBV7-3|-|many|TRBJ2-3
ASSLLVARTDTQY
>TRBV19|-|-|TRBJ1-5
ASTGLYQPQH
>TRBV4-2|-|few|TRBJ2-3
ASSPDRGADTQY
>TRBV6-5|TRBD2|many|TRBJ2-3
ASSYSTSGRSTDTQY
>TRBV10-2|-|-|TRBJ1-5
AATGTTNQPQH
>TRBV28|-|few|TRBJ1-5
ASRKDQPQH
>TRBV28|-|many|TRBJ1-4
ASSPGTTTNEKLF
>TRBV5-1|-|few|TRBJ2-1
ASSLSPATSPNEQF
>TRBV27|TRBD1|many|TRBJ2-7
ASSLGQGGSYEQY
>TRBV9|-|-|TRBJ1-3
ASSGGGASGNTIY
>TRBV30|TRBD2|many|TRBJ2-1
AWTPVTSGNKF
>TRBV18|TRBD1|-|TRBJ1-5
ASSPRDRVRQPQH
>TRBV11-2|-|many|TRBJ2-3
ASSLRSKPTDTQY
>TRBV18|-|-|TRBJ2-1
ASSPNNNEQF
>TRBV15|TRBD2|-|TRBJ2-1
ATSRGASGPYNEQL
>TRBV11-2|TRBD2|many|TRBJ2-5
ASSLLAGQETQY
>TRBV7-8|-|many|TRBJ2-7
ASSLSSDYEQY
>TRBV12-3/TRBV12-4|TRBD1|-|TRBJ1-1
ASSSNRQGNTEAF
>TRBV28|-|many|TRBJ2-7
ASSLGGQRTYEQY
>TRBV7-2|TRBD2|few|TRBJ2-1
ASSLAPVTSGRAYNEQF
>TRBV27|-|many|TRBJ2-5
ASSNLQETQY
>TRBV28|-|-|TRBJ2-3
ASRSLSGHPYTDTQY
>TRBV2|-|many|TRBJ1-5
ASNPADDQPQH
>TRBV11-2|-|few|TRBJ2-7
ASSSGHGEQY
>TRBV12-3/TRBV12-4|-|few|TRBJ1-5
ASSLGERQPQH
>TRBV20-1|-|many|TRBJ2-7
SARRQGYSYEQY
>TRBV28|-|-|TRBJ1-2
ASSSSDLFTYGYT
>TRBV29-1|-|many|TRBJ2-3
SVVPGGGPDTQY
>TRBV15|TRBD2|-|TRBJ2-1
ATSRVRPSGFSYNEQF
>TRBV9|-|few|TRBJ1-1
ASSVAPNTEAF
>TRBV7-2|TRBD2|few|TRBJ2-3
ASSLKAGGGDTQY
>TRBV2|-|once|TRBJ1-1
ASRSGNTEAF
>TRBV20-1|-|many|TRBJ2-7
SAKDSLGYYEQY
>TRBV30|-|many|TRBJ1-4
AWSVARGYEKLF
>TRBV2|TRBD2|-|TRBJ2-5
ASSEPAGGLQETQY
>TRBV14|TRBD2|-|TRBJ2-5
ASRISGNPQETQY
>TRBV29-1|-|-|TRBJ2-5
SVSGSRETQY
>TRBV5-1|TRBD1|many|TRBJ1-2
ASSLGQGAGYT